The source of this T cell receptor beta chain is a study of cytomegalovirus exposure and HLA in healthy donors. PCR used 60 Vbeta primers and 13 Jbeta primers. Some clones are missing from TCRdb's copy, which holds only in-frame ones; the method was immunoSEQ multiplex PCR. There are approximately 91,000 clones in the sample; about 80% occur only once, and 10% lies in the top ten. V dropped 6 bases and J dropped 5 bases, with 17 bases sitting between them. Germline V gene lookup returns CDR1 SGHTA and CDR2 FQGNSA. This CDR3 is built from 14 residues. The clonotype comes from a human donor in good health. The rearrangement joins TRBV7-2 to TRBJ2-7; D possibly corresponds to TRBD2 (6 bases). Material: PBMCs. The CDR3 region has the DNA TGTGCCAGCAGGCTAGCGAGGGGCTTTGACGAGCAGTACTTC. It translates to CASRLARGFDEQYF.